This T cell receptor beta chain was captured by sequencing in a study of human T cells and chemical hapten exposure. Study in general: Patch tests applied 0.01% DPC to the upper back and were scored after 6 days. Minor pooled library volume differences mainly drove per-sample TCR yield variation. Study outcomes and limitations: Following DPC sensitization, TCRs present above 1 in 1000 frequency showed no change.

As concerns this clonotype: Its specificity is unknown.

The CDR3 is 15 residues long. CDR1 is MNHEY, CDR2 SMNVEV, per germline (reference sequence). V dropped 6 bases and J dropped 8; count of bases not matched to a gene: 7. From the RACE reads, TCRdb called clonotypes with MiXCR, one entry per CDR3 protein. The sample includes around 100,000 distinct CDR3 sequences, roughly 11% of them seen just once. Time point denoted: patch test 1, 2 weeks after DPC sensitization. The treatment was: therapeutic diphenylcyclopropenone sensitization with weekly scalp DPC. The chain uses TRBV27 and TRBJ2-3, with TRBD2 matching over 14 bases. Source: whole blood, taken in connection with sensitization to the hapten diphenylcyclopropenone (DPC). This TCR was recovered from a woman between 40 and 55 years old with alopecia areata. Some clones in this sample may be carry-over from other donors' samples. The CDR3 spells CASSSGTSGSGTQYF. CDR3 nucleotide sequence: TGTGCCAGCAGCTCCGGGACTAGCGGGAGTGGTACGCAGTATTTT.